This T cell receptor beta chain was obtained from a study of T cell responses to AZD1222 COVID-19 vaccine. The study's findings and limits: Reportedly, nearly half the spike-specific TCRs target unmutated variant regions.

CDR1 and CDR2 from the germline V gene are LGHDT and YNNKEL (reference sequence). V gave up 4 bases and J gave up 3 bases, with 12 bases separating them. CDR3 size: 14 residues. On this clone: No antigen is known for it.

The table came from immunoSEQ multiplex PCR; TCRdb's copy has only in-frame clones and leaves some out. The repertoire holds 130,000 to 150,000 clones, with roughly 92% as singletons. Sequenced material: peripheral blood, taken on day 0 of AZD1222 vaccination. This receptor was taken from an adult in good health. The chain links TRBV3-1 (or the pseudogene TRBV3-2) to TRBJ1-2; D is uncertain. The CDR3 coding sequence is TGTGCCAGCAGCCCCCACGGGGTGGACTATGGCTACACCTTC. It encodes CASSPHGVDYGYTF.